The T cell receptor (beta chain) under discussion was sequenced for a study of cytomegalovirus exposure and HLA in healthy donors. The study, taken as a whole, reports: Earlier analysis found most TCR beta V segments productive about 90% or about 30% of the time. The classifier reportedly diagnosed cytomegalovirus status with high specificity and sensitivity.

The PCR made use of 60 Vbeta and 13 Jbeta primers. Authors' data handling: In a later analysis, the count reached 80 million or so unique TCR beta chains, with 8.5 million to 14 million shared. Sequenced by immunoSEQ multiplex PCR; TCRdb stores in-frame clones only, minus some. From that table come the V and J calls and clone size; the DNA was used to work out D and trimming. Among over 150,000 clones listed, approximately 62% were seen once. Healthy bone marrow donors formed the donor group. With V trimmed by 6 bases and J by 4 bases, 13 bases remained unmatched. Germline V gene lookup returns CDR1 LNHDA and CDR2 SQIVND (reference sequence). The CDR3 covers 16 residues. A word on this clone: What it binds is unknown.

The V gene is TRBV19, the J gene TRBJ2-5, with 8 bases lining up with TRBD1. The TCR originated in a man in his forties or fifties in good health and CMV-seronegative. The sample was PBMCs. The CDR3 DNA is TGTGCCAGTAGGAGCCACTCAGCTCAGGGGGCAGAGACCCAGTACTTC. This sequence encodes CASRSHSAQGAETQYF.